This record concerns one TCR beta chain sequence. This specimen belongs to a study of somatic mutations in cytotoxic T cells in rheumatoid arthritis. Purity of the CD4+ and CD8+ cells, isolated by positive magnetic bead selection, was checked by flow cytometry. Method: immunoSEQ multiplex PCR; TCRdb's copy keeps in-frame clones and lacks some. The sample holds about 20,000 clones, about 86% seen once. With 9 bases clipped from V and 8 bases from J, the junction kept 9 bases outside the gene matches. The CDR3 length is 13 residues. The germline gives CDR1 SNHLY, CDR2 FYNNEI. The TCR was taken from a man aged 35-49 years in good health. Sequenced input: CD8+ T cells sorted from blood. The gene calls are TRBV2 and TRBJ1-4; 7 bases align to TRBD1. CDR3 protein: CASGGGQWEKLFF. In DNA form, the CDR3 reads TGTGCCAGTGGGGGGGGACAGTGGGAAAAACTGTTTTTT.